This T cell receptor (beta chain) was retrieved from a study of blood T cell repertoires in COVID-19. As handled by the study authors: Amplification of reference gene primers provided the estimated nucleated cell counts. Measured with immunoSEQ multiplex PCR; TCRdb has only the in-frame clones, and not every one. The DNA gave D and trimming, while V, J and clone size come from that table. The table includes roughly 25,000 clones, roughly four fifths detected once. The sequence derives from a woman in her 70s with COVID-19, enrolled during active disease. Specimen: peripheral blood.

CDR3 sequence reads: CASSLGGSSDTQYF. The CDR3 DNA reads as TGCGCCAGCAGCTTGGGCGGGAGTTCAGATACGCAGTATTTT. This chain connects TRBV5-1 to TRBJ2-3; TRBD2 matches at 7 bases. V gave up 0 bases and J gave up 4 bases; unmatched junction bases: 2. Germline CDR1 reads SGHRS; CDR2 reads YFSETQ. The CDR3 extends over 14 amino acids.